Sequencing of this T cell receptor (beta chain) was carried out in a study of PD-L1 blockade in urothelial cancer. General observations from the study: Improved survival was predicted by pretreatment blood TCR clonality below the median.

Assay: immunoSEQ multiplex PCR; the TCRdb copy retains only in-frame clones and omits some. The top ten hold approximately 10% of the sample, which has 48,000 or so clones, approximately 81% seen once. For this clone: The antigen remains unidentified.

Time point reported: peripheral blood 6 weeks after treatment start. Urothelial carcinoma affected the patients, and it was locally advanced or metastatic. V gave up 3 bases and J gave up 1 base, with 16 bases separating them. The CDR3 consists of 16 residues. Germline V gene data show CDR1 as SGHRS and CDR2 as YFSETQ. Sequenced material: PBMCs, taken around atezolizumab (anti-PD-L1) treatment. The chain is built from TRBV5-1 and TRBJ2-5, with D possibly being TRBD1 (5 bases). This receptor was identified in a man between 65 and 85 years old with urothelial cancer. CDR3 in amino acids: CASSSSFQGPQETQYF. The CDR3 DNA is TGCGCCAGCAGCTCCTCTTTCCAGGGTCCCCAAGAGACCCAGTACTTC.